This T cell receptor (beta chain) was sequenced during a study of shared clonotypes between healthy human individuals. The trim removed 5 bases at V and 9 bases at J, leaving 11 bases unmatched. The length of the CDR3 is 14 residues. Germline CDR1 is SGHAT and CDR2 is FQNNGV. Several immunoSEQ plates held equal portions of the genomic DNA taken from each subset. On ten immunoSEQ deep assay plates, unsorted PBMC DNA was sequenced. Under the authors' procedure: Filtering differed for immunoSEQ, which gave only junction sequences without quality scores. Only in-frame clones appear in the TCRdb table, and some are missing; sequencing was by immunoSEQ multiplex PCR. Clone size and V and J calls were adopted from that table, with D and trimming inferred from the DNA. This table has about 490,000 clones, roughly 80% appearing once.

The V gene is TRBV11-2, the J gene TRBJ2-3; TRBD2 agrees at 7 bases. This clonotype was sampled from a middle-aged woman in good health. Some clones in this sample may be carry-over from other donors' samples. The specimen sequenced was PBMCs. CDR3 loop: CASSRASSGGTQYF. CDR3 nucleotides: TGTGCCAGCAGCCGCGCATCTAGCGGAGGGACGCAGTATTTT.